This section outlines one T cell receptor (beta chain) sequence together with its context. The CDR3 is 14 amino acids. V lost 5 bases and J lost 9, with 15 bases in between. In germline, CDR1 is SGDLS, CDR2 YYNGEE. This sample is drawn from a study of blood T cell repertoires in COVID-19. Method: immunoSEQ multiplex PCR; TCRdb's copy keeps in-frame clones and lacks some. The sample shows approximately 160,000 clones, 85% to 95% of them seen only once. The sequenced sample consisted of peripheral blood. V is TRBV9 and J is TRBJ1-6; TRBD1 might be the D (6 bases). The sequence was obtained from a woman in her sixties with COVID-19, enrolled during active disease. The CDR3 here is CASSADRSSSPLHF. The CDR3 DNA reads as TGTGCCAGCAGTGCGGACAGATCAAGTTCACCCCTCCACTTT.